The present entry profiles one T cell receptor (beta chain) with its context. Germline assignment: CDR1 SGDLS and CDR2 YYNGEE. Trimming cost V 4 bases and J 0 bases, with 9 bases left between them. The length of the CDR3 is 14 residues. This sample is drawn from a study of control samples from healthy donors and cancer patients. Sequenced by immunoSEQ multiplex PCR; TCRdb stores in-frame clones only, minus some. The sample consists of about 120,000 clones, around nine tenths of them appearing once. The sequencing sample was made of blood. The rearrangement joins TRBV9 to TRBJ2-3; TRBD2 is a possible D gene (5 bases). This clonotype was obtained from a man aged 25-40 years in good health. CDR3 coding DNA: TGTGCCAGCAGCTTGGAGGAAAGCACAGATACGCAGTATTTT. This encodes CASSLEESTDTQYF. The variable domain in full, completed from reference TRBV9 and TRBJ2-3, reads DSGVTQTPKHLITATGQRVTLRCSPRSGDLSVYWYQQSLDQGLQFLIQYYNGEERAKGNILERFSAQQFPDLHSELNLSSLELGDSALYFCASSLEESTDTQYFGPGTRLTVL.